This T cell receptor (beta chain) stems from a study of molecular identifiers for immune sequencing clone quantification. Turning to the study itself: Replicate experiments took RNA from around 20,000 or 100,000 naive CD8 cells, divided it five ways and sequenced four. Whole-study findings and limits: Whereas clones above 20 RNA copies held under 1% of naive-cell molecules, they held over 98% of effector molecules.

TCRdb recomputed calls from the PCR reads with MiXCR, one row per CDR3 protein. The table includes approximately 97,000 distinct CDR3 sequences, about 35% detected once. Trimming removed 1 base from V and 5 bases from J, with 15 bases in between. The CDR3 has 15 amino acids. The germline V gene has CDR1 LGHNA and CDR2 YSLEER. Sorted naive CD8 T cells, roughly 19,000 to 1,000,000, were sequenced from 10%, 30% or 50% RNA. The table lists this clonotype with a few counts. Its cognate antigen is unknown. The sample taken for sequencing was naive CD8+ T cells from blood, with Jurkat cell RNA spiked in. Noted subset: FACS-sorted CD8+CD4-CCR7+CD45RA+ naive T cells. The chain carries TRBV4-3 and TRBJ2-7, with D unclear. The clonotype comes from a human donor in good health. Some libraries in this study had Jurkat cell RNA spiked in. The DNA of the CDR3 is TGCGCCAGCAGCCAAGCTCGGCGGCCAGTGGACGAGCAGTACTTC. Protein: CASSQARRPVDEQYF.